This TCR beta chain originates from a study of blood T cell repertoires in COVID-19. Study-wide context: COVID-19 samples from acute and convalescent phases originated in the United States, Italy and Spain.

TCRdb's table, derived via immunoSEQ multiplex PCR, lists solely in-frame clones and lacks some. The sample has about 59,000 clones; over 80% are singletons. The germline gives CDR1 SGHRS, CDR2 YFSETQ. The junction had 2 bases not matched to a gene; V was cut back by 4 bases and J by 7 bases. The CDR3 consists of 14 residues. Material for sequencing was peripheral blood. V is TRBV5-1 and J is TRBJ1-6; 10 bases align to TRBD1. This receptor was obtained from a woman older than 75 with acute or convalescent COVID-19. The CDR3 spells CASSRGQGNSPLHF. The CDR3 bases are TGCGCCAGCAGCCGGGGACAGGGGAATTCACCCCTCCACTTT.